The following is a T cell receptor (beta chain) sequence with its context. Measured with immunoSEQ multiplex PCR; TCRdb has only the in-frame clones, and not every one. The sample lists about 16,000 clones, 85% occurring once. Trimming took 1 base from V and 0 from J; bases not matched to a gene: 4. Germline CDR1 SEHNR, CDR2 FQNEAQ (reference sequence). This CDR3 region has 16 residues. Controls had myeloablative marrow grafts with methotrexate and calcineurin inhibitor, sampled at 1 year. This sample is drawn from a study of T cells after posttransplantation cyclophosphamide. The sequencing here drew on PBMCs, taken after allogeneic stem cell transplant with calcineurin inhibitor and methotrexate. The clonotype was recovered from a female patient between 18 and 30 years old who received an allogeneic stem cell transplant from an unrelated donor, was CMV-positive, and had acute and chronic GVHD. The graft donor may have given rise to some T cells. The chain combines TRBV7-9 with TRBJ2-3; 7 bases line up with TRBD2. CDR3 bases: TGTGCCAGCAGCTTAGGAAGTAGCGGGAGCACAGATACGCAGTATTTT. It encodes CASSLGSSGSTDTQYF.